The rows below give T cell receptor beta chains drawn from one sample of a study of vaccination and CD4 T cells after COVID-19. Via MiXCR, TCRdb re-called the PCR reads, giving one row per CDR3 protein. The sample has 15,000 or so distinct CDR3 sequences, about 46% seen once. These receptors have no identified antigens. The sequenced material came from CD4+ T cells from blood, cultured in vitro. Source of these receptors: a human donor who had recovered from COVID-19. CDR3s include the opening cysteine and the closing phenylalanine or tryptophan. D genes are given only for firm matches. The size entry is marked missing in some rows and otherwise reads once, few, many or a size class.

j_gene,d_gene,abundance,v_gene,CDR3aa,CDR3nt
TRBJ2-7,.,.,TRBV7-2,CASSFKSVSSYEQYF,TGTGCCAGCAGCTTCAAAAGCGTTTCCTCCTACGAGCAGTACTTC
TRBJ1-6,.,.,TRBV18,CASSLQGNSPLHF,TGTGCCAGCTCACTACAGGGCAACTCACCCCTCCACTTT
TRBJ1-1,.,few,TRBV20-1,CSASGAANTEAFF,TGCAGTGCTAGCGGGGCGGCGAACACTGAAGCTTTCTTT
TRBJ2-1,TRBD1,once,TRBV6-2/TRBV6-3,CASSRGLSYNEQFF,TGTGCCAGCAGCAGGGGGCTATCGTACAATGAGCAGTTCTTC
TRBJ1-1,TRBD1,.,TRBV7-3,CASSRDRGGWTEAFF,TGTGCCAGCAGCCGGGACAGGGGGGGTTGGACTGAAGCTTTCTTT
TRBJ1-2,.,few,TRBV6-2/TRBV6-3,CASSQTGVPYGYTF,TGTGCCAGCAGTCAAACGGGGGTTCCCTATGGCTACACCTTC
TRBJ2-5,.,.,TRBV5-8,CASSLANGGETQYF,TGTGCCAGCAGCTTGGCCAACGGTGGGGAGACCCAGTACTTC
TRBJ2-1,.,few,TRBV7-6,CASSLKGGAPYNEQFF,TGTGCTAGCAGCTTAAAGGGGGGCGCCCCCTACAATGAGCAGTTCTTC
TRBJ1-2,.,few,TRBV28,CASSADGHGYTF,TGTGCCAGCAGCGCCGACGGCCATGGCTACACCTTC
TRBJ2-7,.,.,TRBV9,CASGLQPFRTYEQYF,TGTGCCAGCGGTCTCCAACCGTTCCGTACCTACGAGCAGTACTTC
TRBJ2-1,.,.,TRBV20-1,CSAPIRGFSYNEQFF,TGCAGTGCTCCCATACGGGGATTCTCCTACAATGAGCAGTTCTTC
TRBJ1-1,.,.,TRBV12-3/TRBV12-4,CASSFSWTEAFF,TGTGCCAGCAGTTTTTCGTGGACTGAAGCTTTCTTT
TRBJ1-3,.,once,TRBV5-4,CASSLSPTLARSGNTIYF,TGTGCCAGCAGCTTAAGTCCGACACTCGCTCGCTCTGGAAACACCATATATTTT
TRBJ1-5,.,few,TRBV20-1,CSANQDRNQPQHF,TGCAGTGCTAACCAGGACAGAAATCAGCCCCAGCATTTT
TRBJ2-3,.,.,TRBV27,CASRGFSTDTQYF,TGTGCCAGCAGGGGATTTAGCACAGATACGCAGTATTTT
TRBJ2-7,.,.,TRBV11-2,CASSPQRLSYEQYF,TGTGCCAGCAGCCCCCAGCGGCTTTCCTACGAGCAGTACTTC
TRBJ2-1,.,few,TRBV7-8,CASRPDSSYNEQFF,TGTGCCAGCAGACCTGACAGCTCCTACAATGAGCAGTTCTTC
TRBJ1-1,TRBD1,.,TRBV20-1,CSARASAGDRGREAFF,TGCAGTGCTAGAGCATCAGCCGGGGACAGGGGACGTGAAGCTTTCTTT
TRBJ2-3,.,.,TRBV20-1,CSARGNFDTDTQYF,TGCAGTGCTAGAGGTAACTTCGACACAGATACGCAGTATTTT
TRBJ1-1,.,.,TRBV7-3,CASSLVRDTEAFF,TGTGCCAGCAGCTTAGTCCGTGACACTGAAGCTTTCTTT
TRBJ2-2,.,.,TRBV5-4,CASSYPGLKRSGELFF,TGTGCCAGCAGCTACCCAGGGTTGAAACGTTCCGGGGAGCTGTTTTTT
TRBJ2-3,.,.,TRBV20-1,CSARPGRDIGSQYF,TGCAGTGCTAGACCTGGCCGGGACATCGGTTCGCAGTATTTT
TRBJ2-7,TRBD1,.,TRBV10-3,CAISETGTGGEQYF,TGTGCCATCAGTGAGACCGGGACAGGGGGCGAGCAGTACTTC
TRBJ1-5,.,.,TRBV20-1,CSARVDTSNQPQHF,TGCAGTGCTAGAGTCGACACCTCAAATCAGCCCCAGCATTTT
TRBJ1-2,.,.,TRBV6-5,CASSYGRGVYGYTF,TGTGCCAGCAGTTACGGTCGAGGGGTCTATGGCTACACCTTC
TRBJ2-3,TRBD1,few,TRBV7-2,CASSLGPWTGLNTQYF,TGTGCCAGCAGCTTAGGGCCATGGACAGGGTTAAATACGCAGTATTTT
TRBJ2-7,.,.,TRBV6-5,CASSSQSVEQYF,TGTGCCAGCAGTTCACAGTCAGTCGAGCAGTACTTC
TRBJ1-2,TRBD1,.,TRBV29-1,CSAGAGTGFDGYTF,TGCAGCGCCGGCGCCGGGACAGGGTTTGATGGCTACACCTTC
TRBJ1-2,.,.,TRBV20-1,CSARDSRRNPYGYTF,TGCAGTGCTAGAGATTCCCGGAGAAACCCATATGGCTACACCTTC